This T cell receptor (beta chain) was captured in a study of T cells after posttransplantation cyclophosphamide. On the day of bone marrow donation, the related graft donor provided peripheral blood. Study-level results: Skin or GI-infiltrating T cells shared few TRB sequences with blood. TRB clonality was highly associated with recipient CMV seropositivity and reactivation. Later blood repertoires were often dominated by clones from the donor CD8+ memory compartment.

Notes on this clone: The antigen remains undetermined.

The repertoire was sequenced with immunoSEQ multiplex PCR; TCRdb's copy has only in-frame clones and lacks some. Sampling found approximately 35,000 clones, none seen once. The V gene lost 0 bases and the J gene lost 4 bases, with 18 bases spanning the gap. This CDR3 contains 17 residues. The germline gives CDR1 KGHSH, CDR2 LQKENI. The chain carries TRBV18 and TRBJ1-2; D perhaps matches TRBD1 (5 bases). This sequence originates from a woman aged 25-40 years in good health and a related stem cell transplant donor. Sequencing input: PBMCs. DNA for the CDR3: TGTGCCAGCTCACCACCGGTAAGGGGCCCTCTGGGCTATGGCTACACCTTC. This encodes CASSPPVRGPLGYGYTF. The entire variable domain, with the rest obtained from reference TRBV18 and TRBJ1-2, is as follows: NAGVMQNPRHLVRRRGQEARLRCSPMKGHSHVYWYRQLPEEGLKFMVYLQKENIIDESGMPKERFSAEFPKEGPSILRIQQVVRGDSAAYFCASSPPVRGPLGYGYTFGSGTRLTVV.